A selection of T cell receptor beta chains follows, all from one sample in a study of shared clonotypes between healthy human individuals. The method was immunoSEQ multiplex PCR; TCRdb's version includes in-frame clones alone and lacks a portion of them. In the table there are some 2 million clones, approximately 95% of which are singletons. Source material: naive CD4+ T cells sorted from blood. The receptors shown here come from a young man in good health. The CDR3 runs from the conserved cysteine through the conserved F or W. D genes are given only for firm matches. Clone size is shown for a subset of rows, as once, few, many or a class of expanded clone.

size,J,D,V,CDR3,DNA
-,TRBJ2-5,-,TRBV5-4,CASSRTEGETQYF,TGTGCCAGCAGCCGCACGGAGGGGGAGACCCAGTACTTC
-,TRBJ1-1,-,TRBV30,CAWSAVLNTEAFF,TGTGCCTGGAGTGCAGTGTTGAACACTGAAGCTTTCTTT
-,TRBJ2-5,-,TRBV4-1,CASSQWFEGTKETQYF,TGCGCCAGCAGCCAGTGGTTCGAGGGAACTAAAGAGACCCAGTACTTC
-,TRBJ2-5,-,TRBV30,CAWSVGGAQYF,TGTGCCTGGAGTGTAGGGGGGGCCCAGTACTTC
-,TRBJ2-3,TRBD2,TRBV9,CASSKGPSGTNTDTQYF,TGTGCCAGCAGCAAGGGGCCTAGCGGGACGAACACAGATACGCAGTATTTT
-,TRBJ1-6,-,TRBV7-8,CASSMGQNSPLHF,TGTGCCAGCAGTATGGGGCAGAATTCACCCCTCCACTTT
-,TRBJ2-5,-,TRBV10-3,CAISGTVQETQYF,TGTGCCATCAGTGGGACAGTCCAAGAGACCCAGTACTTC
-,TRBJ1-4,TRBD1,TRBV6-6,CAGGPARGREKLFF,TGTGCCGGGGGGCCAGCCAGGGGGCGCGAAAAACTGTTTTTT
-,TRBJ1-1,-,TRBV2,CASRTTGVNTEAFF,TGTGCCAGCCGAACGACAGGAGTGAACACTGAAGCTTTCTTT
-,TRBJ2-2,-,TRBV5-1,CASSLSAGELFF,TGCGCCAGCAGCCTCTCGGCCGGGGAGCTGTTTTTT
once,TRBJ2-4,-,TRBV10-3,CAISEQPREGNIQYF,TGTGCCATCAGTGAGCAGCCACGAGAAGGGAACATTCAGTACTTC
-,TRBJ2-3,TRBD2,TRBV5-1,CASSLVGGSTDTQYF,TGCGCCAGCAGCTTGGTCGGGGGGAGCACAGATACGCAGTATTTT
-,TRBJ2-3,-,TRBV6-1,CASSEVASSTDTQYF,TGTGCCAGCAGTGAAGTCGCTAGTAGCACAGATACGCAGTATTTT
-,TRBJ2-2,-,TRBV10-2,CASSESTSSLPGELFF,TGCGCCAGCAGTGAGTCTACTAGCAGTCTTCCCGGGGAGCTGTTTTTT
-,TRBJ1-2,TRBD1,TRBV19,CASSIRSYTGATGGYTF,TGTGCCAGTAGTATCCGCTCGTACACAGGGGCAACGGGAGGCTACACCTTC
-,TRBJ1-6,-,TRBV11-3,CASSLGRGDSPLHF,TGTGCCAGCAGCTTGGGCAGGGGAGATTCACCCCTCCACTTT
-,TRBJ1-6,TRBD1,TRBV30,CAWRRQTGNSPLHF,TGTGCCTGGAGACGACAGACAGGGAATTCACCCCTCCACTTT
once,TRBJ1-5,-,TRBV25-1,CASSEEGGAGVNQPQHF,TGTGCCAGCAGTGAAGAGGGGGGCGCGGGAGTAAATCAGCCCCAGCATTTT
-,TRBJ1-2,-,TRBV27,CASSLSARAGWGGYTF,TGTGCCAGCAGTTTATCGGCTAGGGCAGGGTGGGGTGGCTACACCTTC
-,TRBJ2-5,-,TRBV29-1,CSVATGFVETQYF,TGCAGCGTCGCTACAGGGTTTGTGGAGACCCAGTACTTC
-,TRBJ1-2,-,TRBV9,CASSPRTDFYGYTF,TGTGCCAGCAGCCCAAGGACAGATTTCTATGGCTACACCTTC
-,TRBJ2-7,-,TRBV25-1,CASSDLVGVGEQYF,TGTGCCAGCAGTGACCTCGTTGGCGTAGGCGAGCAGTACTTC
once,TRBJ2-7,TRBD2,TRBV27,CASTPRRGNAYEQYF,TGTGCCAGCACCCCCCGGCGGGGGAATGCCTACGAGCAGTACTTC
-,TRBJ1-2,TRBD1,TRBV5-4,CASSKTGTAGGYTF,TGTGCCAGCAGCAAAACCGGGACAGCAGGCGGCTACACCTTC
-,TRBJ2-7,-,TRBV27,CASSFPGEDPYEQYF,TGTGCCAGCAGTTTCCCGGGGGAGGATCCCTACGAGCAGTACTTC
-,TRBJ2-4,TRBD2,TRBV5-4,CASRQGLAGGQAKNIQYF,TGTGCCAGCAGACAGGGACTAGCGGGGGGGCAGGCCAAAAACATTCAGTACTTC
-,TRBJ2-3,-,TRBV2,CASSFNSLGDTQYF,TGTGCCAGCAGTTTTAATAGCCTTGGAGATACGCAGTATTTT
-,TRBJ2-7,-,TRBV5-1,CASSFWTAYEQYF,TGCGCCAGCAGCTTTTGGACAGCCTACGAGCAGTACTTC
-,TRBJ1-1,-,TRBV13,CASSPRGMESTEAFF,TGTGCCAGCAGCCCCAGGGGAATGGAGAGCACTGAAGCTTTCTTT
-,TRBJ2-1,TRBD2,TRBV30,CAWNNAGDEQFF,TGTGCCTGGAACAATGCGGGGGACGAGCAGTTCTTC
-,TRBJ2-5,-,TRBV4-3,CASSRQTGSETQYF,TGCGCCAGCAGCCGCCAAACAGGGTCGGAGACCCAGTACTTC
-,TRBJ2-1,TRBD1,TRBV7-2,CASSSRDRERDEQFF,TGTGCCAGCAGCTCCCGGGACAGGGAAAGAGATGAGCAGTTCTTC
-,TRBJ1-4,-,TRBV10-3,CAIRAMLGGELFF,TGTGCCATCAGGGCAATGCTAGGGGGTGAACTGTTTTTT
-,TRBJ2-3,-,TRBV10-3,CAISVGDRLKTDTQYF,TGTGCCATCAGTGTAGGTGACAGACTGAAAACAGATACGCAGTATTTT
-,TRBJ2-2,-,TRBV2,CASSEWGTGELFF,TGTGCCAGCAGTGAATGGGGGACCGGGGAGCTGTTTTTT
-,TRBJ1-5,-,TRBV5-7,CASSLGLRYPNQPQHF,TGTGCCAGCAGCTTGGGTCTTAGGTACCCAAATCAGCCCCAGCATTTT
-,TRBJ2-2,TRBD2,TRBV28,CASSPTSLSTGELFF,TGTGCCAGCAGTCCGACTAGCCTCAGCACCGGGGAGCTGTTTTTT
-,TRBJ1-5,TRBD1,TRBV19,CASSPRTGGVQPQHF,TGTGCCAGTAGTCCGCGGACAGGGGGCGTTCAGCCCCAGCATTTT
-,TRBJ1-5,TRBD1,TRBV7-8,CASRQGGLFRTGLGNQPQHF,TGTGCCAGCAGGCAAGGGGGATTGTTCAGGACAGGGTTGGGCAATCAGCCCCAGCATTTT
-,TRBJ2-1,-,TRBV28,CASSLFPVRWFPYNEQFF,TGTGCCAGCAGTTTATTCCCCGTTCGGTGGTTCCCCTACAATGAGCAGTTCTTC
-,TRBJ2-7,-,TRBV11-2,CASSLGRGRIPYEQYF,TGTGCCAGCAGCTTGGGCAGGGGCCGTATTCCCTACGAGCAGTACTTC